A single sample is the source of the 25 T cell receptor beta chains below, sequenced in a study of human T cells and chemical hapten exposure. TCRdb re-called the RACE reads through MiXCR, storing one row per CDR3 protein. This repertoire shows approximately 180,000 distinct CDR3 sequences, almost 30% found once; its top ten account for less than 3.5%. Documented time point: pre-sensitization, week 0. Treatment: therapeutic diphenylcyclopropenone sensitization with weekly scalp DPC. The sequencing used whole blood, collected in connection with sensitization to the hapten diphenylcyclopropenone (DPC). The source is a woman in her twenties or thirties with alopecia areata. Some clones in this sample may be carry-over from other donors' samples.

The rearrangement joins TRBV20-1 to TRBJ2-2; 12 positions agree with TRBD2. Trimming at V came to 6 bases and at J to 5 bases, leaving 10 bases not matched to a gene. CDR3 length equals 16 residues. Germline V gene lookup returns CDR1 DFQATT and CDR2 SNEGSKA (reference sequence). The CDR3 sequence: CSAPNPTSGSTGELFF. The CDR3 nucleotides are TGCAGTGCACCAAACCCGACTAGCGGGAGTACCGGGGAGCTGTTTTTT.

This clonotype occurred a few times. The CDR3 region is CAIGGWPKNIQYF. The CDR3 DNA follows: TGTGCCATCGGGGGGTGGCCCAAAAACATTCAGTACTTC. The chain employs TRBV28 and TRBJ2-4, with TRBD2 matching over 7 bases. The CDR3 is made up of 13 amino acids. The germline CDR1 and CDR2 sequences are MDHEN and SYDVKM. The J segment lost 2 bases and the V segment lost 10 bases, leaving 5 bases of the junction unmatched.

This clonotype was counted between two and nine times. The chain combines TRBV9 with TRBJ2-1; D assignment may be TRBD1 or TRBD2 (5 bases each). The V end was cut by 2 bases, the J end by 1 base, with 13 bases between. This CDR3 is built from 16 residues. Per germline, CDR1 SGDLS and CDR2 YYNGEE. CDR3 DNA: TGTGCCAGCAGCGTGGGGACGGGAAGGTCCTACAATGAGCAGTTCTTC. Translation gives CASSVGTGRSYNEQFF.

The V gene is TRBV29-1, the J gene TRBJ1-1; maybe TRBD1 (5 bases). The CDR3 has 12 residues. CDR1 and CDR2 (germline): SQVTM, ANQGSEA. Trimming took off 8 bases at V and 2 bases at J, with 12 bases between the two ends. Here the CDR3 reads CSSWGDNTEAFF. CDR3 coding DNA: TGCAGCTCGTGGGGGGATAACACTGAAGCTTTCTTT.

On this clonotype itself: One end of the junction does not line up with germline, which may come from a read error. The chain carries TRBV20-1 and TRBJ2-5; 8 bases agree with TRBD2. The CDR3 has 15 residues. Germline assignment: CDR1 DFQATT and CDR2 SNEGSKA (reference sequence). The CDR3 sequence is CSAYPTSGLQETQCF. The CDR3 DNA sequence: TGCAGTGCTTACCCCACTAGCGGACTACAAGAGACCCAGTGCTTC.

This clonotype showed up many times. The rearrangement uses TRBV10-2 and TRBJ2-3; D is unclear. V was shortened by 8 bases and J by 4 bases, with 13 bases between the two germline ends. The CDR3 spans 13 residues. CDR1 and CDR2 (germline): WSHSY, SAAADI. Here the CDR3 reads CASGRTDADTQYF. The CDR3 region has the DNA TGCGCCAGCGGAAGGACGGACGCAGATACGCAGTATTTT.

The chain has TRBV14 and TRBJ2-1; 9 positions match TRBD2. There are 16 residues in the CDR3. The V segment lost 0 bases and the J segment 8 bases; nucleotides outside the gene matches: 8. Germline V CDR1 and CDR2: SGHDN, FVKESK. The CDR3 nucleotides read TGTGCCAGCAGCCAAGATGGGACGGCTAGCGGGGATGAGCAGTTCTTC. This sequence encodes CASSQDGTASGDEQFF.

There are a few counts of this clonotype. This chain uses TRBV28 with TRBJ2-2; tentatively, D is TRBD2 (6 bases). Germline CDR1 reads MDHEN; CDR2 reads SYDVKM. CDR3 length: 17 amino acids. V was cut by 4 bases and J by 5 bases, with 20 bases left in between. CDR3 in amino acids: CASSSGTSGRGTGELFF. CDR3 in DNA: TGTGCCAGCAGTTCCGGGACCTCCGGGCGGGGAACCGGGGAGCTGTTTTTT.

The V call is TRBV11-3, the J call TRBJ2-1; TRBD1 might be the D (7 bases). CDR1 is SGHNT, CDR2 YENEEA, per germline. Trimming took off 5 bases at V and 11 bases at J, with 31 bases between the two ends. This CDR3 spans 18 amino acids. CDR3 in DNA: TGTGCCAGCAGCCATGAGGATGGGGGGACAGCCCGCAGTTTAAAGCAGTTCTTC. It codes for CASSHEDGGTARSLKQFF.

This clonotype showed up just a few times. The rearrangement uses TRBV6-5 and TRBJ2-2; D is perhaps TRBD1 (6 bases). Germline loops: CDR1 MNHEY, CDR2 SVGAGI. Trimming stripped 2 bases from V and 3 bases from J, with 7 bases between. The CDR3 length is 14 residues. The CDR3 sequence: CASSYPGDTGELFF. In DNA form, the CDR3 reads TGTGCCAGCAGTTACCCAGGGGACACCGGGGAGCTGTTTTTT.

V and J are TRBV5-1 and TRBJ2-5; D is ambiguous. Trimming shortened V by 0 bases and J by 1 base, and 16 bases separated the two germline ends. This CDR3 has 17 amino acids. The V gene's germline CDR1 is SGHRS and CDR2 YFSETQ. CDR3 sequence reads: CASSLGPSGSVQETQYF. The CDR3 region has the DNA TGCGCCAGCAGCTTGGGGCCCTCAGGATCCGTCCAAGAGACCCAGTACTTC.

V gene TRBV29-1 combines with J gene TRBJ2-5, with 8 bases matching TRBD2. CDR3 length: 14 residues. V gave up 3 bases and J gave up 2 bases; unmatched junction bases: 5. Germline V gives CDR1 SQVTM, CDR2 ANQGSEA. The CDR3 spells CSVDGASGQETQYF. CDR3 nucleotide sequence: TGCAGCGTTGATGGGGCTAGCGGGCAAGAGACCCAGTACTTC.

This clonotype was found a few times. The V and J genes are TRBV7-9 and TRBJ2-1; 7 bases match TRBD2. With 1 base clipped from V and 5 bases from J, the junction kept 8 bases outside the gene matches. The CDR3 totals 16 residues. Germline values: CDR1 SEHNR, CDR2 FQNEAQ (reference sequence). DNA for the CDR3: TGTGCCAGCAGCTTAGGAACCAGCGGGGCGGACAATGAGCAGTTCTTC. This translates into CASSLGTSGADNEQFF.

This CDR3 reads CSARDGAAYNEQFF. CDR3 sequence (DNA): TGCAGTGCTAGAGATGGCGCGGCATACAATGAGCAGTTCTTC. The chain uses TRBV20-1 and TRBJ2-1; D gene unclear. V lost 0 bases to trimming and J lost 4 bases, with 10 bases between them. Germline lookup yields CDR1 DFQATT and CDR2 SNEGSKA (reference sequence). The CDR3 loop spans 14 amino acids.

This chain uses TRBV6-5 with TRBJ2-6; D gene uncertain. Per the germline V gene, CDR1 is MNHEY and CDR2 is SVGAGI. This CDR3 comprises 15 residues. V shed 6 bases and J shed 0 bases, with 9 bases lying between them. CDR3 coding DNA: TGTGCCAGCAGACCAGGCACCTCTGGGGCCAACGTCCTGACTTTC. Protein sequence: CASRPGTSGANVLTF.

J is TRBJ1-1 and V is TRBV4-2, with a weak D call TRBD1 (5 bases). The CDR3 runs 13 residues. From germline, CDR1 is LGHNA and CDR2 YNFKEQ. Trimming shortened V by 3 bases and J by 1 base, and 6 bases separated the two germline ends. Written as DNA, the CDR3 is TGTGCCAGCAGCCAGACAGCGAACACTGAAGCTTTCTTT. It codes for CASSQTANTEAFF.

CDR3 amino acids: CASSWDREAFF. Here the CDR3 DNA reads TGTGCCAGCAGTTGGGACAGGGAAGCTTTCTTT. This rearrangement joins TRBV28 to TRBJ1-1; 8 bases map to TRBD1. The V and J ends lost 4 bases and 8 bases, in that order; junction bases with no gene match: 0. This CDR3 region has 11 residues. The V gene's germline CDR1 is MDHEN and CDR2 SYDVKM.

This clonotype was seen a handful of times. This sequence joins TRBV28 and TRBJ2-3; TRBD2 might be the D (7 bases). The germline gives CDR1 MDHEN, CDR2 SYDVKM. V lost 3 bases and J lost 8, with 15 bases in between. This CDR3 has 14 amino acids. For the CDR3, the DNA is TGTGCCAGCAGTTTGTACCGGGGGGCGGCTACGCAGTATTTT. This translates into CASSLYRGAATQYF.

The V call is TRBV6-2 or TRBV6-3, the J call TRBJ2-1; D tentatively reads TRBD1 or TRBD2 (5 bases each). There are 16 residues in the CDR3. Germline assignment: CDR1 MNHEY and CDR2 SVGEGT. Deletions cut 7 bases from V and 2 bases from J, with 18 bases between. In nucleotides, the CDR3 is TGTGCCAGCACCCTATCGGGGCGGAGTCCCTACAATGAGCAGTTCTTC. Its protein is CASTLSGRSPYNEQFF.

This sequence joins TRBV28 and TRBJ2-1; perhaps D is TRBD1 or TRBD2 (5 bases each). There are 16 residues in the CDR3. Germline CDR1 MDHEN, CDR2 SYDVKM. Trimming pared 3 bases from V and 4 bases from J, leaving 16 bases between. DNA of the CDR3: TGTGCCAGCAGTTTTACCGACAGTAGAGGGTACAATGAGCAGTTCTTC. Its translation is CASSFTDSRGYNEQFF.

The table lists this clonotype with many counts. The rearrangement links TRBV28 to TRBJ1-2; D uncertain. The CDR3 covers 12 residues. CDR1 is MDHEN, CDR2 SYDVKM, per germline. V was clipped by 8 bases and J by 5 bases, with 12 bases between them. The CDR3 spells CASRTWEYGYTF. In DNA, the CDR3 is TGTGCCAGCCGCACGTGGGAGTATGGCTACACCTTC.

The genes are TRBV28 and TRBJ2-5; D is unclear. Germline values: CDR1 MDHEN, CDR2 SYDVKM. V lost 6 bases, J lost 4 bases, and 6 bases lay in between. The CDR3 totals 11 residues. The CDR3: CASRNVETQYF. As DNA, the CDR3 is TGTGCCAGCAGAAACGTAGAGACCCAGTACTTC.

This clonotype has only a few counts. This chain joins TRBV5-1 and TRBJ2-5; the D call may be TRBD1 or TRBD2 (5 bases each). V lost 6 bases and J lost 9, with 21 bases in between. The CDR3 runs 14 residues. The germline CDR1 and CDR2 sequences are SGHRS and YFSETQ. The CDR3 bases are TGCGCCAGCACCCAGACTACCGGGACGGGGTCCCAGTACTTC. Amino acids: CASTQTTGTGSQYF.

The rearrangement links TRBV6-2 or TRBV6-3 to TRBJ2-3; no clear D. Germline loops: CDR1 MNHEY, CDR2 SVGEGT. The CDR3 sequence is 11 residues long. V lost 10 bases, J lost 4 bases, and 9 bases lay in between. The DNA for the CDR3 is TGTGCCACCTACTCCGCAGATACGCAGTATTTT. Protein product: CATYSADTQYF.

This clonotype was picked up a small number of times. This chain joins TRBV29-1 and TRBJ2-1; the D gene could be TRBD1 or TRBD2 (5 bases each). CDR3 size: 11 residues. Germline lookup yields CDR1 SQVTM and CDR2 ANQGSEA. Trimming removed 3 bases at V and 11 bases at J, with 11 bases between. DNA of the CDR3: TGCAGCGTTGACTGGGGACCTCAGCAGTTCTTC. This gives the protein CSVDWGPQQFF.